A single sample is the source of the 25 T cell receptor beta chains below, sequenced in a study of naive and memory T cell subsets. The beta constant-region primer was an equimolar mix of two oligonucleotides covering TRBC1 and TRBC2. TCRdb recomputed calls from the UMI-ligation and nested PCR reads with MiXCR, one row per CDR3 protein. The table includes approximately 140,000 distinct CDR3 sequences, about 17% detected once. Material for sequencing was naive CD4+ T cells from blood. Receptor source: a human donor in good health.

This chain joins TRBV5-1 and TRBJ2-6; D is perhaps TRBD1 (5 bases). Germline assignment: CDR1 SGHRS and CDR2 YFSETQ. The CDR3 sequence is 15 residues long. Trimming removed 4 bases at V and 4 bases at J, with 12 bases between. This chain's CDR3 is CASSLTGSGANVLTF. The CDR3, as DNA: TGCGCCAGCAGCCTTACAGGATCCGGGGCCAACGTCCTGACTTTC.

The chain has TRBV19 and TRBJ2-5, with 8 nucleotides matching TRBD1. Germline V gene data show CDR1 as LNHDA and CDR2 as SQIVND (reference sequence). The CDR3 covers 13 residues. Trimming took 4 bases from V and 3 from J; bases not matched to a gene: 1. CDR3 DNA sequence: TGTGCCAGTAGTACGGACAGGGAAGAGACCCAGTACTTC. This codes for CASSTDREETQYF.

This clonotype was detected a few times. The V and J genes are TRBV4-1 and TRBJ2-7; 7 bases agree with TRBD2. Germline V lookup: CDR1 MGHRA, CDR2 YSYEKL. CDR3 length: 15 residues. The V gene end was trimmed by 1 base and the J gene end by 2 bases; junction bases not matched to a gene: 5. The CDR3 region is CASSQGGGSPYEQYF. As DNA, the CDR3 is TGCGCCAGCAGCCAAGGGGGCGGGAGCCCCTACGAGCAGTACTTC.

This clonotype was observed a handful of times. CDR3 amino acids: CASARDKSTDTQYF. The CDR3 DNA is TGTGCCAGCGCCCGGGACAAGAGCACAGATACGCAGTATTTT. The gene calls are TRBV12-3 or TRBV12-4 and TRBJ2-3; perhaps TRBD1 as D (6 bases). The CDR3 loop spans 14 amino acids. V was cut by 8 bases and J by 0 bases, with 12 bases left in between.

The V gene is TRBV29-1, the J gene TRBJ2-1; tentatively, D is TRBD2 (6 bases). CDR3 length equals 16 residues. Trimming cost V 4 bases and J 10 bases, with 26 bases left between them. Germline V lookup: CDR1 SQVTM, CDR2 ANQGSEA. CDR3 loop: CSVGDPPWLATPEQFF. The CDR3 bases are TGCAGCGTTGGAGATCCCCCATGGCTAGCGACCCCCGAGCAGTTCTTC.

This clonotype was seen more than once but under ten times. The chain combines TRBV5-1 with TRBJ2-1; D remains ambiguous. Germline V gene data show CDR1 as SGHRS and CDR2 as YFSETQ. The CDR3 is made up of 15 amino acids. V lost 4 bases to trimming and J lost 0 bases, with 11 bases between them. CDR3 nucleotide sequence: TGCGCCAGCAGCGGTGCGGCAAGCTCCTACAATGAGCAGTTCTTC. This sequence encodes CASSGAASSYNEQFF. The entire variable domain, with the rest obtained from reference TRBV5-1 and TRBJ2-1, is as follows: KAGVTQTPRYLIKTRGQQVTLSCSPISGHRSVSWYQQTPGQGLQFLFEYFSETQRNKGNFPGRFSGRQFSNSRSEMNVSTLELGDSALYLCASSGAASSYNEQFFGPGTRLTVL.

The chain is built from TRBV19 and TRBJ1-2; D remains unclear. Deletions cut 5 bases from V and 0 bases from J, with 10 bases between. Germline lookup yields CDR1 LNHDA and CDR2 SQIVND (reference sequence). The CDR3 contains 14 residues. CDR3 region: CASSWTGANYGYTF. CDR3 DNA: TGTGCCAGTAGTTGGACTGGAGCTAACTATGGCTACACCTTC.

The table lists this clonotype with a few counts. V is TRBV7-9 and J is TRBJ1-1; no reliable D call. Trimming stripped 3 bases from V and 5 bases from J, with 13 bases between. CDR3 length equals 14 residues. CDR1 and CDR2 from the germline V gene are SEHNR and FQNEAQ (reference sequence). The CDR3 reads CASSLSVIKTEAFF. CDR3 nucleotides: TGTGCCAGCAGCTTGTCAGTCATCAAAACTGAAGCTTTCTTT.

This clonotype was seen more than once but under ten times. The chain couples TRBV29-1 to TRBJ1-1, with 10 bases matching TRBD1. Per germline, CDR1 SQVTM and CDR2 ANQGSEA. The length of the CDR3 is 15 residues. J gave up 9 bases and V 6 bases, and 16 bases lay outside the gene matches. The CDR3 region is CSVNSGTGELRKAFF. Written as DNA, the CDR3 is TGCAGCGTAAACTCCGGGACAGGGGAGTTGAGGAAAGCTTTCTTT.

J is TRBJ1-5 and V is TRBV20-1, with D uncertain. Per the germline V gene, CDR1 is DFQATT and CDR2 is SNEGSKA (reference sequence). This CDR3 is built from 15 residues. With 3 bases removed from V and 7 bases from J, the gap between germline ends came to 19 bases. The CDR3 sequence is CSARGPASGFQPQHF. The CDR3 bases are TGCAGTGCTAGGGGCCCGGCGTCGGGCTTCCAGCCCCAGCATTTT.

In its sample, this clonotype was seen a few times. The V call is TRBV7-8, the J call TRBJ1-3; D unresolved. CDR3 length: 14 amino acids. CDR1 and CDR2 from the germline V gene are SGHVS and FQNEAQ. V lost 1 base, J lost 3 bases, and 7 bases lay in between. CDR3 nucleotide sequence: TGTGCCAGCAGCTTAGAGGCGGTTGGAAACACCATATATTTT. Amino acids: CASSLEAVGNTIYF.

Only a few counts were recorded for this clonotype. The chain joins TRBV5-1 to TRBJ2-7; D perhaps matches TRBD1 (5 bases). The CDR3 loop spans 14 amino acids. Germline-derived CDR1 and CDR2 are SGHRS and YFSETQ. V was shortened by 0 bases and J by 7 bases, with 14 bases between the two germline ends. CDR3 bases: TGCGCCAGCAGCTTGGTTGCAGGGTACTCGGAGCAGTACTTC. Amino acid sequence: CASSLVAGYSEQYF.

The table lists this clonotype with many counts. J is TRBJ2-1 and V is TRBV12-3 or TRBV12-4; D is ambiguous. The CDR3 totals 11 residues. The V gene lost 5 bases and the J gene lost 4 bases, with 3 bases spanning the gap. In nucleotides, the CDR3 is TGTGCCAGCAGTGGATACAATGAGCAGTTCTTC. Protein: CASSGYNEQFF.

The V call is TRBV19, the J call TRBJ2-7, with D hard to call. The ends were cut back, 0 bases at V and 1 base at J, with 4 bases in the middle. The CDR3 is 13 amino acids. Germline V CDR1 and CDR2: LNHDA, SQIVND (reference sequence). CDR3 amino acids: CASSIEPSYEQYF. CDR3 coding DNA: TGTGCCAGTAGTATAGAGCCTTCCTACGAGCAGTACTTC.

In DNA form, the CDR3 reads TGTGCCAGCGGTAAGGAAGAGACCCAGTACTTC. Protein product: CASGKEETQYF. J is TRBJ2-5 and V is TRBV2; D unclear. The germline gives CDR1 SNHLY, CDR2 FYNNEI. The CDR3 is made up of 11 amino acids. V was clipped by 8 bases and J by 3 bases, with 7 bases between them.

As regards this clonotype: Germline and junction disagree at one end, which may indicate a read error. CDR3 DNA: TGTGCCAGCAGTTTGAGGAGGCTAGCGGGGATGAAAGAGACCCGGTACTTC. It specifies CASSLRRLAGMKETRYF. This chain links TRBV28 with TRBJ2-5; 9 bases map to TRBD2. Per the germline V gene, CDR1 is MDHEN and CDR2 is SYDVKM. The CDR3 is 17 residues long.

The chain joins TRBV3-1 to TRBJ2-1; 10 bases match TRBD1. The V gene's germline CDR1 is LGHDT and CDR2 YNNKEL (reference sequence). This CDR3 is 14 amino acids long. Losses at the gene ends were 1 base for V and 10 bases for J; bases not matched to a gene: 4. This chain's CDR3 is CASSQGGQGYEQFF. The CDR3 DNA reads as TGTGCCAGCAGCCAAGGGGGACAGGGGTACGAGCAGTTCTTC.

V usage is TRBV5-4 and J usage is TRBJ2-3; the match to TRBD1 covers 9 bases. Germline values: CDR1 SGHNT, CDR2 YYREEE (reference sequence). The ends lost 3 bases at V and 3 bases at J; junction bases unmatched: 8. The length of the CDR3 is 16 residues. Written as DNA, the CDR3 is TGTGCCAGCAGCTCGTTTCGGGACAGGGTGACAGATACGCAGTATTTT. Protein product: CASSSFRDRVTDTQYF.

The chain has TRBV19 and TRBJ1-2; D is possibly TRBD1 (6 bases). The V and J ends lost 7 bases and 4 bases respectively, with 19 bases between them. The germline V gene encodes CDR1 LNHDA and CDR2 SQIVND (reference sequence). This CDR3 contains 15 residues. Here the CDR3 reads CASKRTELFRYGYTF. In DNA, the CDR3 is TGTGCCAGTAAAAGGACAGAACTTTTCCGCTATGGCTACACCTTC.

This clonotype was recorded a few times. The gene calls are TRBV4-1 and TRBJ1-6, with D possibly matching TRBD1 (5 bases). Germline assignment: CDR1 MGHRA and CDR2 YSYEKL. The germline V and J ends were trimmed by 0 bases and 5 bases, with 14 bases remaining between them. CDR3 length equals 17 residues. The CDR3 sequence: CASSQDHGGWDNSPLHF. CDR3 coding DNA: TGCGCCAGCAGCCAAGATCATGGGGGGTGGGATAATTCACCCCTCCACTTT.

The chain combines TRBV29-1 with TRBJ1-1; 9 bases map to TRBD1. V dropped 4 bases and J dropped 4; count of bases not matched to a gene: 10. The length of the CDR3 is 15 residues. Germline loops: CDR1 SQVTM, CDR2 ANQGSEA. The CDR3 bases are TGCAGCGTTGGGTACAGGGGGCGTTTAGGCACTGAAGCTTTCTTT. Translated, it gives CSVGYRGRLGTEAFF.

This clonotype was counted only a few times. The chain has TRBV5-5 and TRBJ2-5, with D tentatively TRBD2 (6 bases). The CDR3 contains 14 residues. Germline V gives CDR1 SGHKS, CDR2 YYEKEE (reference sequence). V was cut by 4 bases and J by 5 bases, with 15 bases left in between. CDR3 region: CASSPRGSQETQYF. CDR3 coding DNA: TGTGCCAGCAGCCCCCGGGGGTCACAGGAGACCCAGTACTTC.

This rearrangement joins TRBV20-1 to TRBJ2-3; TRBD1 or TRBD2 may be the D gene (5 bases each). Trimming stripped 6 bases from V and 4 bases from J, with 20 bases between. CDR1 DFQATT and CDR2 SNEGSKA come from the germline V gene (reference sequence). The CDR3 extends over 15 amino acids. For the CDR3, the DNA is TGCAGTGCCAACCCACCGGGGCCTTTGTCAGATACGCAGTATTTT. Translated, it gives CSANPPGPLSDTQYF.

The rearrangement links TRBV28 to TRBJ2-7; 8 bases fit TRBD1. The CDR3 spans 12 residues. V trimming: 10 bases; J trimming: 1 base; junction bases outside the gene matches: 3. Germline V gene data show CDR1 as MDHEN and CDR2 as SYDVKM. DNA of the CDR3: TGTGCCACCCGGACAGGGTCCTACGAGCAGTACTTC. This encodes CATRTGSYEQYF.

The sample holds a few counts of this clonotype. V usage is TRBV15 and J usage is TRBJ2-5; TRBD2 aligns across 10 bases. Losses at the gene ends were 4 bases for V and 7 bases for J; bases not matched to a gene: 9. The CDR3 has 15 residues. Germline lookup yields CDR1 LNHNV and CDR2 YYDKDF (reference sequence). The CDR3 coding sequence is TGTGCCACCAGCACCCCGGGACTAGCGTTTGGGACCCAGTACTTC. Its translation: CATSTPGLAFGTQYF.